The 8 T cell receptor beta chains listed next were all sequenced from one sample in a study of blood T cells in healthy people across ages. PCR was performed a second time for about 7 to 11 cycles using a sample-barcoded 5' primer and a J-beta primer mix. One entry per CDR3 protein, called by TCRdb with MiXCR from the 5' RACE reads. This table holds hundreds of thousands of distinct CDR3 sequences, roughly 25% found once. This sample was also put to use in a study of T cells of mothers and their children.

The specimen sequenced was blood. These receptors originate from a boy between 5 and 17 years old in good health.

The chain couples TRBV5-1 to TRBJ1-2, with unresolved D. The CDR3 consists of 13 residues. Germline CDR1 and CDR2: SGHRS and YFSETQ. V lost 0 bases to trimming and J lost 8 bases, with 11 bases between them. The chain's CDR3 is CASSLDSPGGYTF. For the CDR3, the DNA is TGCGCCAGCAGCTTGGACAGTCCGGGAGGCTACACCTTC.

The chain is built from TRBV12-3 or TRBV12-4 and TRBJ2-5; 8 positions match TRBD1. Trimming at V came to 5 bases and at J to 4 bases, leaving 9 bases not matched to a gene. The CDR3 runs 15 residues. The CDR3 DNA is TGTGCCAGCAGTACCGACAGGGGCTGGGGAGAGACCCAGTACTTC. Encoded protein: CASSTDRGWGETQYF.

This clonotype was counted only a few times. CDR3: CASRPASGREVETQYF. The CDR3 nucleotides are TGTGCCAGCAGACCCGCTAGCGGGAGGGAGGTGGAGACCCAGTACTTC. The chain combines TRBV6-6 with TRBJ2-5; the match to TRBD2 covers 12 bases. Germline V CDR1 and CDR2: MNHNY, SVGAGI (reference sequence). V lost 6 bases to trimming and J lost 5 bases; unmatched junction nucleotides: 10. The CDR3 covers 16 residues.

The J gene is TRBJ2-3, the V gene TRBV5-1, with 7 nucleotides matching TRBD1. The CDR3 length is 14 residues. The germline V gene encodes CDR1 SGHRS and CDR2 YFSETQ. V dropped 2 bases and J dropped 6; count of bases not matched to a gene: 6. The CDR3 is CASSFTGQVDTQYF. The CDR3 bases are TGCGCCAGCAGCTTTACCGGACAGGTGGATACGCAGTATTTT.

Ten or more counts support this clonotype. The V call is TRBV20-1, the J call TRBJ1-2, with TRBD1 matching 8 bases. V was clipped by 4 bases and J by 6 bases; unmatched bases: 7. The germline gives CDR1 DFQATT, CDR2 SNEGSKA (reference sequence). The CDR3 runs to 13 residues. Here the CDR3 DNA reads TGCAGTGCTATCCAGGACAGGGTCGATGGCTACACCTTC. Amino acid sequence: CSAIQDRVDGYTF.

The J gene is TRBJ2-5, the V gene TRBV6-2 or TRBV6-3, with D unclear. Germline loops: CDR1 MNHEY, CDR2 SVGEGT. This CDR3 is 12 amino acids long. The V and J ends lost 5 bases and 5 bases respectively, with 9 bases between them. The CDR3 reads CASSSRTETQYF. In DNA, the CDR3 is TGTGCCAGCAGTAGTAGGACGGAGACCCAGTACTTC.

This clonotype has just a few counts. The rearrangement links TRBV6-2 or TRBV6-3 to TRBJ2-1, with a possible D match to TRBD2 (6 bases). V was shortened by 2 bases and J by 0 bases, with 8 bases between the two germline ends. CDR3 size: 15 residues. CDR1 and CDR2 (germline): MNHEY, SVGEGT. For the CDR3, the DNA is TGTGCCAGCAGTTACGCGGGGAGCTCCTACAATGAGCAGTTCTTC. Translation: CASSYAGSSYNEQFF.

The chain recombines TRBV7-9 with TRBJ1-5; D not resolved. The CDR3 totals 12 residues. From germline, CDR1 is SEHNR and CDR2 FQNEAQ (reference sequence). V was trimmed by 5 bases and J by 5 bases, leaving 7 bases between them. CDR3 in amino acids: CASSRDHQPQHF. The CDR3 nucleotides are TGTGCCAGCAGCAGAGACCATCAGCCCCAGCATTTT. Full variable domain (rest looked up from reference TRBV7-9 and TRBJ1-5): DTGVSQNPRHKITKRGQNVTFRCDPISEHNRLYWYRQTLGQGPEFLTYFQNEAQLEKSRLLSDRFSAERPKGSFSTLEIQRTEQGDSAMYLCASSRDHQPQHFGDGTRLSIL.